These T cell receptor beta chains were read from a single sample in a study of cytomegalovirus exposure and HLA in healthy donors. Profiled with immunoSEQ multiplex PCR; TCRdb holds only in-frame clones, not every one. The data show 150,000 to 200,000 clones, roughly four fifths seen once. The sample comprised PBMCs. These receptors all stem from a woman aged 25 to 39 in good health and CMV-seronegative. The CDR3 runs from the conserved cysteine through the conserved F or W. The D gene is left open where the match is weak. Rows give clone size only sometimes, using once, few, many, or a class for an expanded clone.

>TRBD2|once|TRBJ2-7|TRBV5-6
TGTGCCAGCAGCAATACCGGGACTAGAAATGACTACGAGCAGTACTTC
CASSNTGTRNDYEQYF
>TRBD2|NA|TRBJ2-5|TRBV5-1
TGCGCCAGCAGCTTGGGACTAGCGGGGGGGCTTGAGACCCAGTACTTC
CASSLGLAGGLETQYF
>TRBD1|once|TRBJ1-5|TRBV15
TGTGCCACCAGCAGATGGACAGGGGGAGCTTCTGGCAATCAGCCCCAGCATTTT
CATSRWTGGASGNQPQHF
>NA|NA|TRBJ2-3|TRBV5-1
TGCGCCAGCAGCTTGGGTTCTAGCACAGATACGCAGTATTTT
CASSLGSSTDTQYF
>NA|NA|TRBJ2-7|TRBV28
TGTGCCAGCAGTCCGCAGGGATTCTACGAGCAGTACTTC
CASSPQGFYEQYF
>NA|once|TRBJ1-5|TRBV18
TGTGCCAGCTCACCAATGGGGGCGCGGGGCAATCAGCCCCAGCATTTT
CASSPMGARGNQPQHF
>NA|NA|TRBJ1-6|TRBV28
TGTGCCAGCAGTCCCGAGGACAGCTCCTATAATTCACCCCTCCACTTT
CASSPEDSSYNSPLHF
>NA|NA|TRBJ2-4|TRBV27
TGTGCCAGCAGTGTTTCGGGACATGAAACCTCGTACTTC
CASSVSGHETSYF
>TRBD1|NA|TRBJ1-1|TRBV25-1
TGTGCCAGCAGTGCCTTACAGGGGCCCCACACTGAAGCTTTCTTT
CASSALQGPHTEAFF
>NA|NA|TRBJ1-6|TRBV28
TGTGCCAGCACCCTTTTTCGGGATAATTCACCCCTCCACTTT
CASTLFRDNSPLHF